Listed below are T cell receptor beta chains from one sample, sequenced in a study of identical twins. A single record per CDR3 protein comes from TCRdb applying MiXCR to the 5' RACE reads. The table has 510,000 or so distinct CDR3 sequences, around 15% seen once; the top ten hold around 0.48%. The same data also contributed to another study, on yellow fever vaccine responses in identical twins.

Sample: CD4+ T cells sorted from blood. The receptor set was obtained from a woman younger than 35 in good health. Each CDR3 is given with its conserved first and last residue. The D gene is left open where the match is weak. A clone size is listed for some rows: how often the clone was seen (once, few, many), or a class if it is expanded.

v_call	d_call	clone_size	j_call	cdr3_nt	cdr3_aa
TRBV5-6	.	.	TRBJ2-3	TGTGCCAGCAGCTTGTCCAACCGACTAGGCCAAGATACGCAGTATTTT	CASSLSNRLGQDTQYF
TRBV27	.	.	TRBJ2-5	TGTGCCAGCAGTTTATCCCCAAAAGAGACCCAGTACTTC	CASSLSPKETQYF
TRBV29-1	TRBD2	.	TRBJ2-2	TGCAGCGTTGTTGTCTGGGGGACTAGCGGGAGTTCCGGGGAGCTGTTTTTT	CSVVVWGTSGSSGELFF
TRBV10-3	.	.	TRBJ2-6	TGTGCCATCAGTGAAAACTCTGGGGCCAACGTCCTGACTTTC	CAISENSGANVLTF
TRBV11-2	.	.	TRBJ2-1	TGTGCCAGCAGCTTAGGCCGGGGAGCCACTTTATCCTACAATGAGCAGTTCTTC	CASSLGRGATLSYNEQFF
TRBV5-6	TRBD2	many	TRBJ2-7	TGTGCCAGCAGCGTAGCGGGAGGGCCAATACTCTCCTCCTACGAGCAGTACTTC	CASSVAGGPILSSYEQYF
TRBV10-3	.	few	TRBJ2-3	TGTGCCATCAGTCCTCTAGCGACTAGCACAGATACGCAGTATTTT	CAISPLATSTDTQYF
TRBV6-4	TRBD2	.	TRBJ2-1	TGTGCCAGCAGCGCCGGGACTAGCTCCTACAATGCGCAGTTCTTC	CASSAGTSSYNAQFF
TRBV28	.	few	TRBJ1-5	TGTGCCAGCAGTTTATCGGCAGGGAGGACTCAGCCCCAGCATTTT	CASSLSAGRTQPQHF
TRBV12-3/TRBV12-4	.	few	TRBJ2-1	TGTGCCAGCAGTCTTTCCCACTTGGCCAATGAGCAGTTCTTC	CASSLSHLANEQFF
TRBV19	TRBD1	.	TRBJ2-6	TGTGCCAGTACCATGGACAGGTCCCGCTCTGGGGCCAACGTCCTGACTTTC	CASTMDRSRSGANVLTF
TRBV6-5	.	.	TRBJ1-6	TGTGCCAGCAGTTACTCTACCAGCAGCTCCTATAATTCACCCCTCCACTTT	CASSYSTSSSYNSPLHF
TRBV6-1	TRBD2	.	TRBJ2-1	TGTGCCAGCAACGGGGCTAGCGGGGGGAAAGATGAGCAGTTCTTC	CASNGASGGKDEQFF